This T cell receptor beta chain comes out of a study of tumor-infiltrating lymphocytes in primary liver carcinoma. Germline DNA was also extracted, and blood RNA derived from unsorted whole blood. Total RNA amounting to 500 ng was the source from which TCR beta cDNA was made with a constant-region primer. Researchers made the TCR beta libraries by running three nested multiplex PCR rounds with slightly modified ARM-PCR. Amplification in the first two PCR rounds was performed using TRBV1-TRBV30 forward primers and a C-beta reverse primer for approximately 10 cycles each. MiXCR was run by TCRdb on the multiplex PCR reads, yielding one entry per CDR3 protein. This table has approximately 330,000 distinct CDR3 sequences, around 60% appearing once. Looked up from germline, CDR1 is SEHNR and CDR2 is FQNEAQ (reference sequence). The CDR3 is 14 amino acids. Regarding this clonotype: The junction does not match germline at one end; this may be a read error.

Sequenced sample: peripheral blood. The gene calls are TRBV7-9 and TRBJ1-5, with D possibly matching TRBD1 (6 bases). The source of this sequence is a man aged 35-49 years with primary liver carcinoma and hepatitis B virus infection. DNA for the CDR3: TGTGCCGGCAGCAATGGGGGGGGCGATCAGCCCCAGCATTTT. Amino acids: CAGSNGGGDQPQHF.